Detailed here is one T cell receptor (beta chain). This sample stems from a study of blood T cell repertoires in COVID-19. For the study at large: From T cells, B-cell-depleted T cells, or PBMCs came the material, which was cDNA or gDNA.

Original processing notes: For nucleated cells, counts were estimated from reference gene primer amplification. Some clones are missing from TCRdb's copy, which holds only in-frame ones; the method was immunoSEQ multiplex PCR. Clone size and the V and J calls come from that table; the DNA yielded D and trimming. The sample consists of roughly 260,000 clones, around 80% of them appearing once. Sequencing input: peripheral blood. This receptor was taken from a woman in her 40s with active or convalescent COVID-19.

This CDR3 reads CASGVDRGGGDTQYF. CDR3 sequence (DNA): TGTGCCAGTGGCGTCGACAGGGGTGGCGGGGATACGCAGTATTTT. This sequence joins TRBV19 and TRBJ2-3; TRBD1 matches 8 bases. V shed 8 bases, J shed 6 bases, and the junction held 13 bases outside the gene matches. The germline gives CDR1 LNHDA, CDR2 SQIVND (reference sequence). The length of the CDR3 is 15 residues.